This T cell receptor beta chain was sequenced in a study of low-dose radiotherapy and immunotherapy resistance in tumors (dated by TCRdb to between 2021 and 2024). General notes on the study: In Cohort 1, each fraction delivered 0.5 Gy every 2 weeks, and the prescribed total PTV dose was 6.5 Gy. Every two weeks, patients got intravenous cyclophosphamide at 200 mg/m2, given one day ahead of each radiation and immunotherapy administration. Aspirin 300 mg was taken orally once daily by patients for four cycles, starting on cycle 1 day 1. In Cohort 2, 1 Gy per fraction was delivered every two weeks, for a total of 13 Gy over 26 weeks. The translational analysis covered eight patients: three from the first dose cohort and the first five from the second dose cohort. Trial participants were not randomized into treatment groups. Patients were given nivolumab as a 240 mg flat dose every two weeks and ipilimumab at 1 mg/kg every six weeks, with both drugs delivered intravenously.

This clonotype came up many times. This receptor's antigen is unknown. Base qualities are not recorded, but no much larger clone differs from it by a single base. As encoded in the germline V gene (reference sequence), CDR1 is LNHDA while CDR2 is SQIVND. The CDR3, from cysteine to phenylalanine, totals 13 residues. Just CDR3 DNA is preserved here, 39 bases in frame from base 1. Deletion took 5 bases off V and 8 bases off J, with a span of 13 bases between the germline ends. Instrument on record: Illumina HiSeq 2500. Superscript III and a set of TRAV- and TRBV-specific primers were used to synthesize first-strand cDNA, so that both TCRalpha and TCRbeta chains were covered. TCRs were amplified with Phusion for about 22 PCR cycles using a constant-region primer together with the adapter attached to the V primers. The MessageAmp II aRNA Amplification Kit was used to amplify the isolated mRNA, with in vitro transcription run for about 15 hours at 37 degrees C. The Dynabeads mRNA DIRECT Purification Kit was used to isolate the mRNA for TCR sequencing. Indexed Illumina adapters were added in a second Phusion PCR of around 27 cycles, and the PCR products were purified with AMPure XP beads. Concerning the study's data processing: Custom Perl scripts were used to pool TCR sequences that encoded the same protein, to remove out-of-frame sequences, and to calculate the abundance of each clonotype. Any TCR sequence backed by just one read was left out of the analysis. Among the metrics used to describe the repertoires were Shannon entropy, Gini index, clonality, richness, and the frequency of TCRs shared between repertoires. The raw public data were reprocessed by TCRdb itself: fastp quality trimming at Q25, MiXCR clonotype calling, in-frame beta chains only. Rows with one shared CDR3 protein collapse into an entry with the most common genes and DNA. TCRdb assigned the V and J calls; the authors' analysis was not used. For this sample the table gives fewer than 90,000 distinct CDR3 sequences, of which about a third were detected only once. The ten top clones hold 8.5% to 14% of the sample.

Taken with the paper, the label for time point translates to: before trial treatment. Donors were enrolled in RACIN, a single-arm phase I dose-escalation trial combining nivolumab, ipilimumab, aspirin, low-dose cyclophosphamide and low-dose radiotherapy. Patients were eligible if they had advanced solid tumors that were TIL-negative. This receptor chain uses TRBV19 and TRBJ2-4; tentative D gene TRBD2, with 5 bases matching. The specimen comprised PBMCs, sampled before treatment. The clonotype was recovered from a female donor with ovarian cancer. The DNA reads TGTGCCAGTAGTCCTGGACGGCGGGACATTCAGTACTTC. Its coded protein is CASSPGRRDIQYF.